This TCR beta chain was found in a study of human thymus T cells. The assay was immunoSEQ multiplex PCR, and TCRdb's table has in-frame clones only and misses some. The sample lists tens of thousands of clones; 94% were seen once. The V end was cut by 7 bases, the J end by 2 bases, with 10 bases between. Per the germline V gene, CDR1 is GTSNPN and CDR2 is SVGIG (reference sequence). The length of the CDR3 is 12 residues. This clonotype was obtained from a boy under two years old with a congenital heart defect but otherwise immunologically healthy. The sequenced sample was blood. The chain employs TRBV30 and TRBJ2-3; D gene unclear. The CDR3, as DNA: TGTGCCTTCTGGATCAACACAGATACGCAGTATTTT. This translates into CAFWINTDTQYF.